These 21 T cell receptor beta chains share one sample of origin, sequenced in a study of graft-versus-host responses after intestinal transplantation (dated by TCRdb to the early 2020s). The method was the immunoSEQ multiplex PCR assay. TCRdb took over this immuneACCESS table, retaining in-frame rearrangements with V and J assigned. Such tables are incomplete; in checked studies, under half of the missing clones stem from an unresolved V gene, and the remainder is unexplained. In this sample the table shows roughly 120,000 clones, over 85% of which occur a single time. Roughly 0.5% of the sample rests with the top ten. The antigens for these receptors are not known. The sample's time point label, decoded: cells obtained before transplantation from donor or recipient. Source: unstimulated CD8+ T cells sorted from spleen or lymph node cells, taken before intestinal transplant. These receptors were obtained from a human donor who received an intestinal transplant.

The chain is built from TRBV2 and TRBJ2-7; D ambiguous. The CDR3 contains 13 residues. Germline CDR1 and CDR2: SNHLY and FYNNEI. Trimming left V 10 bases short and J 2 bases short, with 15 bases between. CDR3 protein: CATIGPPTYEQYF. CDR3 DNA sequence: TGTGCCACGATCGGCCCACCGACCTACGAGCAGTACTTC. Full variable domain (rest looked up from reference TRBV2 and TRBJ2-7): EPEVTQTPSHQVTQMGQEVILRCVPISNHLYFYWYRQILGQKVEFLVSFYNNEISEKSEIFDDQFSVERPDGSNFTLKIRSTKLEDSAMYFCATIGPPTYEQYFGPGTRLTVT.

This chain connects TRBV9 to TRBJ2-2; 9 bases fit TRBD1. There are 17 residues in the CDR3. The junction had 8 bases not matched to a gene; V was cut back by 2 bases and J by 3 bases. Germline V gives CDR1 SGDLS, CDR2 YYNGEE. This CDR3 is CASSVSRDRVDTGELFF. CDR3 DNA: TGTGCCAGCAGCGTTAGCCGGGACAGGGTGGACACCGGGGAGCTGTTTTTT.

The rearrangement joins TRBV27 to TRBJ1-1; D unclear. This CDR3 has 15 amino acids. Trimming shortened V by 1 base and J by 1 base, and 10 bases separated the two germline ends. Germline assignment: CDR1 MNHEY and CDR2 SMNVEV (reference sequence). The chain's CDR3 is CASSLWWAENTEAFF. The CDR3 DNA reads as TGTGCCAGCAGTTTATGGTGGGCGGAGAACACTGAAGCTTTCTTT.

In its sample, this clone was seen once. This chain uses TRBV19 with TRBJ2-7; unclear D gene. The length of the CDR3 is 13 residues. Per germline, CDR1 LNHDA and CDR2 SQIVND (reference sequence). The V end was cut by 1 base, the J end by 6 bases, with 10 bases between. The CDR3 coding sequence is TGTGCCAGTAGTATAGTGAAATCTGGCGAGCAGTACTTC. Translation gives CASSIVKSGEQYF.

The chain joins TRBV19 to TRBJ2-1; possibly TRBD2 for D (6 bases). V shed 5 bases and J shed 5 bases, with 16 bases lying between them. This CDR3 contains 15 residues. From germline, CDR1 is LNHDA and CDR2 SQIVND (reference sequence). This chain's CDR3 is CASSLTGAANNEQFF. The CDR3 bases are TGTGCCAGTAGTTTAACGGGAGCGGCGAACAATGAGCAGTTCTTC. Using reference TRBV19 and TRBJ2-1 for the parts outside the CDR3, the full variable domain is DGGITQSPKYLFRKEGQNVTLSCEQNLNHDAMYWYRQDPGQGLRLIYYSQIVNDFQKGDIAEGYSVSREKKESFPLTVTSAQKNPTAFYLCASSLTGAANNEQFFGPGTRLTVL.

This clone was observed once. V gene TRBV28 combines with J gene TRBJ1-1; no reliable D call. This CDR3 is built from 15 residues. Per the germline V gene, CDR1 is MDHEN and CDR2 is SYDVKM. Trimming took 4 bases from V and 0 from J, leaving 12 bases between them. In DNA form, the CDR3 reads TGTGCCAGCAGTTCGACGGGGAGGATGAACACTGAAGCTTTCTTT. Protein: CASSSTGRMNTEAFF.

V usage is TRBV13 and J usage is TRBJ2-7; D gene uncertain. Germline V gene sequence: CDR1 PRHDT, CDR2 FYEKMQ (reference sequence). The germline V and J ends were trimmed by 3 bases and 6 bases, with 9 bases remaining between them. The CDR3 is 12 amino acids. DNA for the CDR3: TGTGCCAGCAGCTTGGGCAGGAGCGAGCAGTACTTC. This encodes CASSLGRSEQYF.

The gene calls are TRBV18 and TRBJ2-5; 7 bases align to TRBD2. The DNA end is a closer match to TRBJ2-7, so the J assignment may be wrong. The germline CDR1 and CDR2 sequences are KGHSH and LQKENI. The CDR3 is 15 amino acids. The CDR3 DNA is TGTGCCAGCTCACGTCCAGCCTCGGGAGGTTACGAGCAGTACTTC. It translates to CASSRPASGGYEQYF.

This clone came up once. The J gene is TRBJ2-7, the V gene TRBV15; maybe TRBD2 (6 bases). V lost 5 bases, J lost 4 bases, and 9 bases lay in between. The V gene's germline CDR1 is LNHNV and CDR2 YYDKDF (reference sequence). CDR3 length equals 12 residues. CDR3 bases: TGTGCCACCAGCCAGGAGGGATACGAGCAGTACTTC. This codes for CATSQEGYEQYF.

The J gene is TRBJ2-7, the V gene TRBV4-1, with 8 bases identical to TRBD2. Germline values: CDR1 MGHRA, CDR2 YSYEKL. After removal of 1 base from V and 5 bases from J, the junction contained 1 base not matched to a gene. The CDR3 covers 13 residues. The CDR3 DNA reads TGCGCCAGCAGCCAAGGACTAGCGAACGAGCAGTACTTC. It codes for CASSQGLANEQYF.

The J gene is TRBJ1-3, the V gene TRBV5-6; D is undetermined. CDR1 is SGHDT, CDR2 YYEEEE, per germline. CDR3 length: 12 residues. Trimming pared 5 bases from V and 8 bases from J, leaving 11 bases between. The DNA of the CDR3 is TGTGCCAGCAGTCGGTGGGGTGACACCATATATTTT. Translating it yields CASSRWGDTIYF.

The chain uses TRBV10-1 and TRBJ2-5, with 7 bases aligning to TRBD1. The tail of the sequence fits TRBJ2-7 better, so the J call may be wrong. The CDR3 runs 13 residues. Germline CDR1 WNHNN, CDR2 SYGVQD (reference sequence). CDR3 sequence: CASSFTGADEQYF. As DNA, the CDR3 is TGCGCCAGCAGTTTTACAGGGGCCGACGAGCAGTACTTC.

The V call is TRBV6-5, the J call TRBJ2-5, with a possible D match to TRBD2 (7 bases). Germline values: CDR1 MNHEY, CDR2 SVGAGI. The CDR3 has 13 amino acids. The germline V and J ends were trimmed by 6 bases and 7 bases, with 15 bases remaining between them. In nucleotides, the CDR3 is TGTGCCAGCAGCACGGGGGGCAAGTGGACCCAGTACTTC. Translating it yields CASSTGGKWTQYF.

The chain uses TRBV6-6 and TRBJ1-5; D perhaps matches TRBD1 (6 bases). CDR3 length equals 13 residues. From germline, CDR1 is MNHNY and CDR2 SVGAGI (reference sequence). The V end was cut by 5 bases, the J end by 7 bases, with 12 bases between. The CDR3 loop reads CASSIRGEQPQHF. CDR3 bases: TGTGCCAGCAGTATCAGGGGTGAACAGCCCCAGCATTTT.

This clone was counted between two and nine times. V usage is TRBV7-9 and J usage is TRBJ2-7; 8 nucleotides line up with TRBD2. CDR3 length: 14 amino acids. Germline loops: CDR1 SEHNR, CDR2 FQNEAQ (reference sequence). J gave up 2 bases and V 6 bases, and 6 bases lay outside the gene matches. The CDR3 reads CASSRTSSPYEQYF. As DNA, the CDR3 is TGTGCCAGCAGTAGGACTAGCTCTCCCTACGAGCAGTACTTC. Variable domain in full (rest from reference TRBV7-9 and TRBJ2-7): DTGVSQNPRHKITKRGQNVTFRCDPISEHNRLYWYRQTLGQGPEFLTYFQNEAQLEKSRLLSDRFSAERPKGSFSTLEIQRTEQGDSAMYLCASSRTSSPYEQYFGPGTRLTVT.

The rearrangement links TRBV7-8 to TRBJ1-1, with D tentatively TRBD1 (6 bases). Germline assignment: CDR1 SGHVS and CDR2 FQNEAQ. Deletions cut 5 bases from V and 5 bases from J, with 15 bases between. The length of the CDR3 is 14 residues. The DNA of the CDR3 is TGTGCCAGCAGCCCGCGGACAGATCGGACTGAAGCTTTCTTT. It is translated as CASSPRTDRTEAFF. The full variable domain, in which reference TRBV7-8 and TRBJ1-1 provide the parts outside the CDR3, is GAGVSQSPRYKVAKRGQDVALRCDPISGHVSLFWYQQALGQGPEFLTYFQNEAQLDKSGLPSDRFFAERPEGSVSTLKIQRTQQEDSAVYLCASSPRTDRTEAFFGQGTRLTVV.

The chain has TRBV6-6 and TRBJ1-5; TRBD1 aligns across 8 bases. The V gene's germline CDR1 is MNHNY and CDR2 SVGAGI (reference sequence). This CDR3 is built from 14 residues. The V gene end was trimmed by 6 bases and the J gene end by 2 bases; junction bases not matched to a gene: 3. CDR3 nucleotide sequence: TGTGCCAGCAGAACGACAGGGGGCAATCAGCCCCAGCATTTT. Protein product: CASRTTGGNQPQHF.

The gene calls are TRBV11-2 and TRBJ2-7; D perhaps matches TRBD2 (5 bases). V lost 7 bases to trimming and J lost 0 bases, with 7 bases between them. CDR1 and CDR2 from the germline V gene are SGHAT and FQNNGV. This CDR3 contains 12 residues. CDR3 DNA: TGTGCCAGCAATGAGGGCTCCTACGAGCAGTACTTC. This translates into CASNEGSYEQYF.

The chain has TRBV7-8 and TRBJ2-7; 10 nucleotides agree with TRBD1. The CDR3 has 15 amino acids. Germline V gives CDR1 SGHVS, CDR2 FQNEAQ. J lost 5 bases, V lost 5 bases, and 9 bases had no gene match. The CDR3, as DNA: TGTGCCAGCAGCCCTGCCGGGACAGGGGATGACGAGCAGTACTTC. The encoded protein is CASSPAGTGDDEQYF. Filled out from reference TRBV7-8 and TRBJ2-7, the complete variable domain reads GAGVSQSPRYKVAKRGQDVALRCDPISGHVSLFWYQQALGQGPEFLTYFQNEAQLDKSGLPSDRFFAERPEGSVSTLKIQRTQQEDSAVYLCASSPAGTGDDEQYFGPGTRLTVT.

Concerning this clone itself: One junction end disagrees with the germline gene, perhaps due to a read error. V is TRBV7-7 and J is TRBJ2-5; D perhaps matches TRBD1 (7 bases). Germline V gives CDR1 SSHAT, CDR2 FNYEAQ (reference sequence). The CDR3 length is 15 residues. The CDR3 loop reads CASSSRRGPQETQYF. CDR3 in DNA: TGTGCTAGCAGCTCCCGGAGGGGGCCCCAAGAGACCCAGTACTTC. The full variable domain, rest sourced from reference TRBV7-7 and TRBJ2-5, is GAGVSQSPRYKVTKRGQDVTLRCDPISSHATLYWYQQALGQGPEFLTYFNYEAQPDKSGLPSDRFSAERPEGSISTLTIQRTEQRDSAMYRCASSSRRGPQETQYFGPGTRLLVL.

The J gene is TRBJ2-5, the V gene TRBV10-3; 13 bases match TRBD2. V lost 2 bases to trimming and J lost 0 bases; unmatched junction nucleotides: 18. CDR3 length: 22 amino acids. CDR1 and CDR2 (germline): ENHRY, SYGVKD. The CDR3 DNA sequence: TGTGCCATCAGTGAGGCCATTATCTTGTCGGGGACTAGCGGGATGTACCAAGAGACCCAGTACTTC. Encoded protein: CAISEAIILSGTSGMYQETQYF.